The present T cell receptor (beta chain) was sequenced within a study of blood T cell repertoires in COVID-19. Study-level background: The United States, Italy and Spain supplied acute and convalescent COVID-19 samples. Nucleic acid was either cDNA or gDNA, and it came from T cells, B-cell-depleted T cells, or PBMCs.

Trimming took off 1 base at V and 7 bases at J, with 9 bases between the two ends. Germline V CDR1 and CDR2: SGHRS, YFSETQ. The CDR3 sequence is 13 residues long. Per the authors' pipeline: For nucleated cells, counts were estimated from reference gene primer amplification. TCRdb keeps only in-frame clones here, not all; method: immunoSEQ multiplex PCR. The D gene and trimming were derived from the DNA, and the V and J assignments and clone size from that table. This table has fewer than 110,000 clones, 85% appearing once. The sequenced material came from peripheral blood. This sequence originates from a woman in her 70s with active or convalescent COVID-19. This chain uses TRBV5-1 with TRBJ1-3; possibly TRBD1 for D (6 bases). The chain's CDR3 is CASSLTQGNTIYF. The CDR3 bases are TGCGCCAGCAGCTTGACACAGGGCAACACCATATATTTT.